Below, 9 T cell receptor beta chains from the same sample are listed, as sequenced in a study of identifying expanded T cells in peripheral blood (dated by TCRdb to the late 2010s). The library was made by the immunoSEQ multiplex PCR assay. TCRdb's version of the immuneACCESS table is confined to in-frame rearrangements and falls short of the full clone set. An unresolved V gene accounts for under half of the shortfall where checked; the remainder is of unknown origin. Here the sample has around 91,000 clones; approximately 88% occur a single time. Approximately 4% of the sample belongs to the ten largest clones. The sample was blood. Receptors originate from a person between 18 and 69 years old in good health.

The genes are TRBV10-3 and TRBJ2-1; unclear D gene. Germline CDR1 reads ENHRY; CDR2 reads SYGVKD. The CDR3 runs to 14 residues. Between the trimmed V and J ends, which lost 2 bases and 9 bases, there was a span of 14 bases. This CDR3 is CAISETKLVGEQFF. DNA of the CDR3: TGTGCCATCAGTGAGACTAAGCTTGTAGGTGAGCAGTTCTTC.

The chain has TRBV30 and TRBJ1-3; 9 bases align to TRBD1. The CDR3 totals 17 residues. The J segment lost 7 bases and the V segment lost 2 bases, leaving 15 bases of the junction unmatched. The germline CDR1 and CDR2 sequences are GTSNPN and SVGIG (reference sequence). The CDR3 DNA reads as TGTGCCTGGAGTACTACAGGGGGCGTTAATTTAGTGAACACCATATATTTT. This sequence encodes CAWSTTGGVNLVNTIYF.

The chain employs TRBV9 and TRBJ2-5; 8 bases are a match to TRBD1. Trimming cost V 3 bases and J 10 bases; bases outside gene matches: 2. Germline V CDR1 and CDR2: SGDLS, YYNGEE. The CDR3 is 11 residues long. The CDR3 bases are TGTGCCAGCAGCGCCGGACAGGGCCAGTACTTC. It translates to CASSAGQGQYF.

This sequence joins TRBV7-8 and TRBJ2-7, with 7 bases matching TRBD1. V was clipped by 5 bases and J by 3 bases; unmatched bases: 7. CDR3 length equals 14 residues. Per the germline V gene, CDR1 is SGHVS and CDR2 is FQNEAQ. In DNA form, the CDR3 reads TGTGCCAGCAGCAGAGCCGGGACAGACTACGAGCAGTACTTC. This codes for CASSRAGTDYEQYF.

The count of this clone is one. V gene TRBV27 combines with J gene TRBJ1-2; D perhaps matches TRBD1 (5 bases). The CDR3 sequence is 15 residues long. V shed 3 bases and J shed 4 bases, with 15 bases lying between them. Germline V gene lookup returns CDR1 MNHEY and CDR2 SMNVEV (reference sequence). The CDR3, as DNA: TGTGCCAGCAGTTTTGGGGACGGTAAAACCTATGGCTACACCTTC. The encoded protein is CASSFGDGKTYGYTF.

V usage is TRBV7-3 and J usage is TRBJ2-5; 9 bases are a match to TRBD1. Trimming cost V 4 bases and J 5 bases; bases outside gene matches: 2. The V gene's germline CDR1 is SGHTA and CDR2 FQGTGA. There are 13 residues in the CDR3. DNA of the CDR3: TGTGCCAGCAGCTCGACAGGGGGGGAGACCCAGTACTTC. It yields the protein CASSSTGGETQYF.

The chain uses TRBV7-2 and TRBJ2-2; 7 bases are shared with TRBD1. CDR1 and CDR2 (germline): SGHTA, FQGNSA. The CDR3 has 12 amino acids. V was clipped by 1 base and J by 14 bases; unmatched bases: 4. The CDR3 DNA reads as TGTGCCAGCAGCTTAGTCAGGGGGTACCTGTTTTTT. Translating gives CASSLVRGYLFF.

The rearrangement joins TRBV14 to TRBJ2-3; 7 bases are a match to TRBD1. This CDR3 is built from 15 residues. J lost 2 bases, V lost 4 bases, and 6 bases had no gene match. Per germline, CDR1 SGHDN and CDR2 FVKESK. CDR3 sequence (DNA): TGTGCCAGCAGCCGACAGGGTCAGGACACAGATACGCAGTATTTT. Translating it yields CASSRQGQDTDTQYF.

CDR3 nucleotides: TGTGCCAGCAGTTACTCGATGCTAGTATCCAATGAGCAGTTCTTC. This encodes CASSYSMLVSNEQFF. This chain uses TRBV6-6 with TRBJ2-1; D remains ambiguous. The germline gives CDR1 MNHNY, CDR2 SVGAGI (reference sequence). V shed 0 bases and J shed 6 bases, with 12 bases lying between them. The CDR3 is made up of 15 amino acids.